The 31 T cell receptor beta chains in this list originate from one sample, sequenced in a study of siplizumab effects on memory and regulatory T cells. Repertoires were generated with immunoSEQ multiplex PCR, while TCRdb's copy carries only in-frame clones and drops some. The data show more than 85,000 clones, 92% seen once. Sequenced material: Tregs sorted from blood. The origin of the receptors is a human donor in good health.

The CDR3 sequence is CASSLAGLVYGYTF. As DNA, the CDR3 is TGTGCCAGCAGCTTGGCGGGATTGGTTTATGGCTACACCTTC. The chain is built from TRBV5-6 and TRBJ1-2; D is unresolved. CDR1 and CDR2 from the germline V gene are SGHDT and YYEEEE. The V end was cut by 0 bases, the J end by 5 bases, with 11 bases between. There are 14 residues in the CDR3. Full variable domain (outside the CDR3, taken from reference TRBV5-6 and TRBJ1-2): DAGVTQSPTHLIKTRGQQVTLRCSPKSGHDTVSWYQQALGQGPQFIFQYYEEEERQRGNFPDRFSGHQFPNYSSELNVNALLLGDSALYLCASSLAGLVYGYTFGSGTRLTVV.

The rearrangement joins TRBV6-1 to TRBJ1-1; unclear D gene. V shed 5 bases and J shed 1 base, with 8 bases lying between them. CDR3 length equals 13 residues. Germline V gene sequence: CDR1 MNHNS, CDR2 SASEGT. This CDR3 reads CASSRGRNTEAFF. CDR3 DNA: TGTGCCAGCAGTAGAGGGCGGAACACTGAAGCTTTCTTT.

This sequence joins TRBV10-1 and TRBJ2-7, with TRBD2 matching over 9 bases. The germline V gene has CDR1 WNHNN and CDR2 SYGVQD (reference sequence). The CDR3 runs 15 residues. V shed 5 bases and J 4 bases; nucleotides not matched to a gene: 9. DNA for the CDR3: TGCGCCAGCAGTAGGGGGGGCAGCGGGGGGTACGAGCAGTACTTC. It encodes CASSRGGSGGYEQYF.

The chain employs TRBV13 and TRBJ1-3; TRBD1 aligns across 8 bases. The CDR3 is 16 amino acids. V lost 3 bases and J lost 4; bases outside the gene matches: 8. The germline CDR1 and CDR2 sequences are PRHDT and FYEKMQ (reference sequence). The CDR3 here is CASSFDRGLVGNTIYF. The CDR3 nucleotides are TGTGCCAGCAGCTTCGACAGGGGACTTGTCGGAAACACCATATATTTT.

The chain joins TRBV9 to TRBJ2-3, with TRBD2 as a possible D gene (6 bases). The CDR3 covers 16 residues. CDR1 and CDR2 (germline): SGDLS, YYNGEE. Trimming took 5 bases from V and 6 from J, leaving 22 bases between them. This CDR3 reads CASSAIVPGSVDTQYF. CDR3 nucleotides: TGTGCCAGCAGTGCCATCGTCCCCGGGAGTGTGGATACGCAGTATTTT.

V gene TRBV2 combines with J gene TRBJ1-3; 7 bases match TRBD1. The CDR3 runs to 15 residues. V shed 5 bases and J 2 bases; nucleotides not matched to a gene: 6. In germline, CDR1 is SNHLY, CDR2 FYNNEI. This chain's CDR3 is CASSQTGMTGNTIYF. In DNA form, the CDR3 reads TGTGCCAGCAGTCAGACAGGGATGACTGGAAACACCATATATTTT.

The chain combines TRBV5-1 with TRBJ2-1; TRBD2 might be the D (6 bases). CDR1 is SGHRS and CDR2 is YFSETQ in the germline V gene. The CDR3 is 15 residues long. Trimming removed 3 bases from V and 2 bases from J, with 12 bases in between. CDR3 protein: CASSSGVAAYNEQFF. In DNA form, the CDR3 reads TGCGCCAGCAGCTCGGGGGTAGCGGCCTACAATGAGCAGTTCTTC.

The chain recombines TRBV19 with TRBJ2-7; TRBD2 aligns across 7 bases. CDR3 length: 15 amino acids. The germline gives CDR1 LNHDA, CDR2 SQIVND (reference sequence). Trimming at V came to 4 bases and at J to 2 bases, leaving 8 bases not matched to a gene. CDR3 protein: CASSTIGREPYEQYF. CDR3 sequence (DNA): TGTGCCAGTAGTACTATAGGGAGGGAACCCTACGAGCAGTACTTC.

The chain recombines TRBV5-6 with TRBJ1-6; 10 positions match TRBD1. The CDR3 loop spans 15 amino acids. Germline trimming cut 1 base from V and 9 bases from J; bases unmatched to any gene: 4. The germline V gene encodes CDR1 SGHDT and CDR2 YYEEEE. Here the CDR3 reads CASSLPGTGVSPLHF. CDR3 nucleotide sequence: TGTGCCAGCAGCTTGCCGGGGACAGGGGTTTCACCCCTCCACTTT.

This chain links TRBV11-2 with TRBJ2-1; TRBD2 matches 8 bases. V lost 5 bases and J lost 2; bases outside the gene matches: 2. Germline V gene data show CDR1 as SGHAT and CDR2 as FQNNGV. The length of the CDR3 is 14 residues. The CDR3 region has the DNA TGTGCCAGCAGCGCACTAGCGGCCTACAATGAGCAGTTCTTC. Its protein is CASSALAAYNEQFF.

V is TRBV6-5 and J is TRBJ2-7; maybe TRBD1 (6 bases). The germline CDR1 and CDR2 sequences are MNHEY and SVGAGI. Trimming shortened V by 7 bases and J by 6 bases, and 10 bases separated the two germline ends. The CDR3 extends over 11 amino acids. CDR3 bases: TGTGCCAGCACCTTAGGGGGCGAGCAGTACTTC. This gives the protein CASTLGGEQYF.

The chain links TRBV7-2 to TRBJ2-1; a weak D match, TRBD1 (6 bases). This CDR3 spans 12 amino acids. Germline V lookup: CDR1 SGHTA, CDR2 FQGNSA. Trimming removed 5 bases from V and 10 bases from J, with 12 bases in between. For the CDR3, the DNA is TGTGCCAGCAGCGGGGGCTTCAACGAGCAGTTCTTC. Its translation: CASSGGFNEQFF. The whole variable domain, filled in from reference TRBV7-2 and TRBJ2-1, reads GAGVSQSPSNKVTEKGKDVELRCDPISGHTALYWYRQSLGQGLEFLIYFQGNSAPDKSGLPSDRFSAERTGGSVSTLTIQRTQQEDSAVYLCASSGGFNEQFFGPGTRLTVL.

This chain joins TRBV5-1 and TRBJ2-6; 10 bases map to TRBD1. CDR1 and CDR2 (germline): SGHRS, YFSETQ. The CDR3 runs to 16 residues. Trimming cost V 3 bases and J 0 bases; bases outside gene matches: 0. The chain's CDR3 is CASSWTGGSGANVLTF. DNA of the CDR3: TGCGCCAGCAGCTGGACAGGGGGCTCTGGGGCCAACGTCCTGACTTTC.

The rearrangement uses TRBV7-3 and TRBJ1-1, with 9 bases lining up with TRBD1. The CDR3 extends over 15 amino acids. Germline CDR1 is SGHTA and CDR2 is FQGTGA. The junction had 5 bases not matched to a gene; V was cut back by 1 base and J by 5 bases. CDR3: CASSLSPGQGTEAFF. The DNA of the CDR3 is TGTGCCAGCAGCTTAAGTCCGGGACAGGGAACTGAAGCTTTCTTT. The variable domain in full, with the rest retrieved from reference TRBV7-3 and TRBJ1-1, is GAGVSQTPSNKVTEKGKYVELRCDPISGHTALYWYRQSLGQGPEFLIYFQGTGAADDSGLPNDRFFAVRPEGSVSTLKIQRTERGDSAVYLCASSLSPGQGTEAFFGQGTRLTVV.

The genes are TRBV5-6 and TRBJ2-5; 11 bases are shared with TRBD2. This CDR3 region has 15 residues. The germline CDR1 and CDR2 sequences are SGHDT and YYEEEE. Trimming removed 1 base from V and 4 bases from J; junction bases left unmatched: 3. The CDR3 region has the DNA TGTGCCAGCAGCTTGAATAGCGGGAGGGGAGAGACCCAGTACTTC. Translation gives CASSLNSGRGETQYF.

The chain links TRBV7-6 to TRBJ2-1; TRBD2 matches 14 bases. CDR3 length: 20 amino acids. V was pared by 2 bases and J by 4 bases, with 13 bases of the junction left unmatched. CDR1 is SGHVS and CDR2 is FNYEAQ in the germline V gene. The CDR3 sequence: CASSLFGLAGGFRGYNEQFF. The CDR3 bases are TGTGCCAGCAGCTTATTCGGACTAGCGGGAGGATTTAGAGGGTACAATGAGCAGTTCTTC.

This chain links TRBV5-6 with TRBJ1-1; 8 bases are shared with TRBD1. This CDR3 region has 14 residues. The junction had 5 bases not matched to a gene; V was cut back by 4 bases and J by 3 bases. Looked up from germline, CDR1 is SGHDT and CDR2 is YYEEEE. CDR3 in DNA: TGTGCCAGCAGCCTCCGACAGGGGTACACTGAAGCTTTCTTT. It yields the protein CASSLRQGYTEAFF.

This chain connects TRBV7-9 to TRBJ1-1; D not resolved. The germline V gene encodes CDR1 SEHNR and CDR2 FQNEAQ (reference sequence). With 2 bases removed from V and 0 bases from J, the gap between germline ends came to 7 bases. CDR3 length equals 14 residues. The DNA for the CDR3 is TGTGCCAGCAGCTTAACCGCCATGAACACTGAAGCTTTCTTT. Its translation is CASSLTAMNTEAFF.

V gene TRBV30 combines with J gene TRBJ2-6; tentative D call: TRBD1 (5 bases). Germline V gene data show CDR1 as GTSNPN and CDR2 as SVGIG (reference sequence). This CDR3 has 13 residues. The V gene lost 8 bases and the J gene lost 4 bases, with 12 bases spanning the gap. For the CDR3, the DNA is TGTGCCCAAGGGGTTGCCGGGGCCAACGTCCTGACTTTC. Translated, it gives CAQGVAGANVLTF. The variable domain in full, completed from reference TRBV30 and TRBJ2-6, reads SQTIHQWPATLVQPVGSPLSLECTVEGTSNPNLYWYRQAAGRGLQLLFYSVGIGQISSEVPQNLSASRPQDRQFILSSKKLLLSDSGFYLCAQGVAGANVLTFGAGSRLTVL.

CDR3 sequence reads: CASSGLSGNTIYF. The CDR3 DNA reads as TGTGCCAGCAGTGGACTCTCTGGAAACACCATATATTTT. The gene calls are TRBV6-5 and TRBJ1-3; no reliable D call. This CDR3 has 13 residues. Trimming cost V 5 bases and J 0 bases, with 5 bases left between them. Germline assignment: CDR1 MNHEY and CDR2 SVGAGI.

The V gene is TRBV4-1, the J gene TRBJ2-2; 7 nucleotides match TRBD1. Germline V CDR1 and CDR2: MGHRA, YSYEKL. The V segment lost 2 bases and the J segment 6 bases; nucleotides outside the gene matches: 6. The CDR3 contains 15 residues. The DNA of the CDR3 is TGCGCCAGCAGCCAAATGGGACAGAAACCCGGGGAGCTGTTTTTT. Protein: CASSQMGQKPGELFF.

The rearrangement uses TRBV5-5 and TRBJ2-7; tentatively, D is TRBD1 (6 bases). The CDR3 covers 14 residues. Germline values: CDR1 SGHKS, CDR2 YYEKEE (reference sequence). The V end was cut by 2 bases, the J end by 2 bases, with 11 bases between. CDR3 loop: CASSLWTVTYEQYF. Here the CDR3 DNA reads TGTGCCAGCAGCTTATGGACAGTTACCTACGAGCAGTACTTC.

The rearrangement links TRBV7-2 to TRBJ1-6; the D is unclear. V was clipped by 5 bases and J by 7 bases, with 15 bases between them. The CDR3 sequence is 15 residues long. Germline CDR1 and CDR2: SGHTA and FQGNSA. The CDR3 nucleotides read TGTGCCAGCAGCCTAGGTAACCTACAAAATTCACCCCTCCACTTT. Residues: CASSLGNLQNSPLHF.

The V and J genes are TRBV5-1 and TRBJ1-6, with unresolved D. CDR1 is SGHRS and CDR2 is YFSETQ in the germline V gene. V lost 7 bases and J 0 bases, leaving 11 bases between the germline ends. The CDR3 totals 15 residues. CDR3 region: CASRGQSSYNSPLHF. As DNA, the CDR3 is TGCGCCAGCCGAGGGCAGAGCTCCTATAATTCACCCCTCCACTTT.

This clone is a singleton in its sample. The chain couples TRBV15 to TRBJ2-2; D remains ambiguous. This CDR3 comprises 13 residues. CDR1 is LNHNV, CDR2 YYDKDF, per germline (reference sequence). The ends were cut back, 5 bases at V and 5 bases at J, with 9 bases in the middle. The CDR3: CATSRTITGELFF. The DNA for the CDR3 is TGTGCCACCAGCCGAACAATAACCGGGGAGCTGTTTTTT.

CDR3 amino acids: CASSQDVGYGYTF. The DNA for the CDR3 is TGTGCCAGCAGCCAAGATGTAGGGTATGGCTACACCTTC. The chain is built from TRBV14 and TRBJ1-2; no firm D call. V lost 0 bases, J lost 5 bases, and 7 bases lay in between. The CDR3 sequence is 13 residues long. The germline V gene encodes CDR1 SGHDN and CDR2 FVKESK.

The chain uses TRBV27 and TRBJ2-3, with D maybe TRBD2 (6 bases). Trimming shortened V by 5 bases and J by 6 bases, and 12 bases separated the two germline ends. Germline assignment: CDR1 MNHEY and CDR2 SMNVEV (reference sequence). The CDR3 totals 13 residues. CDR3 protein: CASSKRERDTQYF. CDR3 in DNA: TGTGCCAGCAGTAAACGGGAGAGGGATACGCAGTATTTT.

The rearrangement joins TRBV5-1 to TRBJ1-2; maybe TRBD1 (5 bases). With 0 bases removed from V and 7 bases from J, the gap between germline ends came to 13 bases. The CDR3 consists of 14 residues. Germline V gene lookup returns CDR1 SGHRS and CDR2 YFSETQ. In DNA, the CDR3 is TGCGCCAGCAGCTTGGTGGGAGGGGACGGTGGCTACACCTTC. It codes for CASSLVGGDGGYTF. Together with reference TRBV5-1 and TRBJ1-2, the CDR3 gives the full variable domain: KAGVTQTPRYLIKTRGQQVTLSCSPISGHRSVSWYQQTPGQGLQFLFEYFSETQRNKGNFPGRFSGRQFSNSRSEMNVSTLELGDSALYLCASSLVGGDGGYTFGSGTRLTVV.

This clone came up a few times. CDR3 sequence (DNA): TGCGCCAGCAGCCAAGCTACGGGGGACGAGCAGTTCTTC. It is translated as CASSQATGDEQFF. The chain uses TRBV4-1 and TRBJ2-1, with D perhaps TRBD2 (6 bases). There are 13 residues in the CDR3. The ends were cut back, 1 base at V and 10 bases at J, with 11 bases in the middle. Germline lookup yields CDR1 MGHRA and CDR2 YSYEKL.

This clone appeared once. The rearrangement joins TRBV19 to TRBJ2-5; D is unresolved. The CDR3 totals 13 residues. The V gene's germline CDR1 is LNHDA and CDR2 SQIVND (reference sequence). V was cut by 5 bases and J by 5 bases, with 12 bases left in between. The CDR3 DNA reads TGTGCCAGTAGTCTCTCTGGCAGCGAGACCCAGTACTTC. The encoded protein is CASSLSGSETQYF.

The chain recombines TRBV6-1 with TRBJ1-4; D is uncertain. V dropped 5 bases and J dropped 4 bases, with 11 bases sitting between them. The CDR3 extends over 14 amino acids. Germline-derived CDR1 and CDR2 are MNHNS and SASEGT. Written as DNA, the CDR3 is TGTGCCAGCAGTCTCGGACGGATTAATGAAAAACTGTTTTTT. It specifies CASSLGRINEKLFF.